This TCR beta chain originates from a study of cytotoxic CD8 clonotypes in ibrutinib-treated CLL. Using immunoSEQ multiplex PCR, the repertoire was profiled, and TCRdb retains in-frame clones only, with some absent. The repertoire holds some 40,000 clones, with about 70% as singletons. Investigators sourced about 2.2 micrograms of genomic DNA from cryopreserved PBMCs for TCR beta libraries. In this sample, this clone turned up a few times. Antigen: not known. Trimming removed 0 bases at V and 0 bases at J, with 9 bases between. The length of the CDR3 is 16 residues. Germline V gene sequence: CDR1 MNHEY, CDR2 SVGAGI. Study-level findings and limits: Public clonotypes, found uncommonly, either contracted or stayed stable on treatment.

Sequencing was performed on PBMCs, taken at disease progression, from a patient treated with ibrutinib. The chain carries TRBV6-5 and TRBJ2-4; unclear D gene. The clonotype originates from a human donor with chronic lymphocytic leukemia. The CDR3: CASSYSESVAKNIQYF. CDR3 nucleotide sequence: TGTGCCAGCAGTTACTCGGAGTCGGTAGCCAAAAACATTCAGTACTTC.